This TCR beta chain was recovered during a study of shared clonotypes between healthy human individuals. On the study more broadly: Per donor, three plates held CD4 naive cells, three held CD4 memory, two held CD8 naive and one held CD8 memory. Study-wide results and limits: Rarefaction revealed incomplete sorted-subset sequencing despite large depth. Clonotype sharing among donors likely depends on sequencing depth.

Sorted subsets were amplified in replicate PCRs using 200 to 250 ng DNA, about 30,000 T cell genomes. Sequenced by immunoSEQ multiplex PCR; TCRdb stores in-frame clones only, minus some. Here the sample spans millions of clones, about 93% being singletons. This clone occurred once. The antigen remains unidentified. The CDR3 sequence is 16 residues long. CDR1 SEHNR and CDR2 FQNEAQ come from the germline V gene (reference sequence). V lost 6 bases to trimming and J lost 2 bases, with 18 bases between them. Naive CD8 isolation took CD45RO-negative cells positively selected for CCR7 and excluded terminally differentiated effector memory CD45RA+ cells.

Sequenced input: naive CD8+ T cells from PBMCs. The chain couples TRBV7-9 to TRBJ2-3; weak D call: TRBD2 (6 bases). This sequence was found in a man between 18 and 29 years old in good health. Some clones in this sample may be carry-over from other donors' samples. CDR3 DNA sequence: TGTGCCAGCAGAACACCGGGAGTAAGACTCACAGATACGCAGTATTTT. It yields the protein CASRTPGVRLTDTQYF. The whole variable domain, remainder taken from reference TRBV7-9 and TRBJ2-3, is DTGVSQNPRHKITKRGQNVTFRCDPISEHNRLYWYRQTLGQGPEFLTYFQNEAQLEKSRLLSDRFSAERPKGSFSTLEIQRTEQGDSAMYLCASRTPGVRLTDTQYFGPGTRLTVL.